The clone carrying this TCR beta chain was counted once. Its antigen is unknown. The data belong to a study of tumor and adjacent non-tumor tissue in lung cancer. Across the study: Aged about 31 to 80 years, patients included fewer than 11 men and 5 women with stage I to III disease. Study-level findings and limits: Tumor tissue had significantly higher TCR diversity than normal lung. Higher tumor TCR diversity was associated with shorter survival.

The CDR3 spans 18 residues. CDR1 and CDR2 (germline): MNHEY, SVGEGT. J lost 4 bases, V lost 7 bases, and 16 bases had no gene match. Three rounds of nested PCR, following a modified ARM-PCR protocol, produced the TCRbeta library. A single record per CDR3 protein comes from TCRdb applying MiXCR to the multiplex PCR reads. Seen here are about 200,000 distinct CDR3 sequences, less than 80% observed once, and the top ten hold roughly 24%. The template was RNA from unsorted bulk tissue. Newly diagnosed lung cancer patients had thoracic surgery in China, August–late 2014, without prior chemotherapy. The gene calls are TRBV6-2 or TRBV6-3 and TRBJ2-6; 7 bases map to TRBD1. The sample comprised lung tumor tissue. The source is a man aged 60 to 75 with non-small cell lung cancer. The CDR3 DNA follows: TGTGCCAGCAATCACCTCGACAGGGCATCTTACGGGGCCAACGTCCTGACTTTC. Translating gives CASNHLDRASYGANVLTF.